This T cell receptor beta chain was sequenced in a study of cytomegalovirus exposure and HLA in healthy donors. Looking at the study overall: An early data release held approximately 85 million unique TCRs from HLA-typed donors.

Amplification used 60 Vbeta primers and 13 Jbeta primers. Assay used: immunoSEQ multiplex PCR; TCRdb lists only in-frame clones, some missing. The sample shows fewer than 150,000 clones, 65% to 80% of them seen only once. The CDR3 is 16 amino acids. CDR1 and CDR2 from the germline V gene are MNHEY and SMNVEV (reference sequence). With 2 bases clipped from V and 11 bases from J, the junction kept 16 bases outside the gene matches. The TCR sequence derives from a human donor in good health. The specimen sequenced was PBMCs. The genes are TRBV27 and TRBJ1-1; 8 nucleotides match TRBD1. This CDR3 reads CASSLQGQARVLSAFF. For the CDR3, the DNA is TGTGCCAGCAGTTTACAGGGACAGGCCCGAGTGTTATCGGCTTTCTTT.